The sample holds many counts of the clone carrying this T cell receptor beta chain. V was trimmed by 4 bases and J by 0 bases, leaving 7 bases between them. The CDR3 is 14 residues long. CDR1 and CDR2 from the germline V gene are SGHRS and YFSETQ. Memory CD4+ cells were defined as CD4+CD45RO+CD25-. Full-length variable regions came from constant-region reverse primers plus semi-nested Nested Universal Primer A PCR. TCRdb fed the 5' RACE reads into MiXCR, producing one record per CDR3 protein. The sample shows roughly 64,000 distinct CDR3 sequences, about 20% of them seen only once. The chain employs TRBV5-1 and TRBJ1-4; D might be TRBD1 (5 bases). The sequenced material came from memory CD4+ T cells sorted from a lymph node. Subset in this sample: memory CD4+ T cells, CD4+CD45RO+CD25-. The receptor comes from a female donor with breast cancer. The CDR3 nucleotides are TGCGCCAGCAGCGAGACAGCAACTAATGAAAAACTGTTTTTT. Translation: CASSETATNEKLFF.